This T cell receptor beta chain derives from a study of blood T cell repertoires in COVID-19 (dated by TCRdb to between 2020 and 2021). Study-level background: Samples covering the acute and convalescent phases of COVID-19 were provided by collaborators in the United States, Italy and Spain. The material from the prospective study consisted of cDNA or gDNA derived from T cells, B-cell-depleted T cells, or PBMCs. Deeply sampled blood TCRbeta repertoires from subjects exposed to, actively infected with, or recovered from COVID-19 were included in the dataset. The repertoires were made available in a free public database intended to serve as a resource for research on the immune response to SARS-CoV-2. The samples were drawn from the first 160 participants of the ongoing ImmuneRACE study and from about 1,200 subjects provided by 6 global collaborators. The sample metadata nearly always contained a de-identified subject ID, COVID-19 status, age in years and sex. Where available, HLA class I and class II types were obtained from metadata supplied by the sample provider rather than from assay-based typing. Here is what the overall study found, with its caveats: Clinical and demographic metadata were provided uncurated, with the amount varying by source and participant.

The sample holds one count of this clone. The target of this receptor is not known. Nothing much larger sits one base from this clone, and base qualities are not available. The immunoSEQ Assay, a bias-controlled multiplex PCR, was used to amplify TCRbeta CDR3 regions from genomic DNA. The study's own analysis went as follows. The number of nucleated cells in each sample was estimated by amplification of reference gene primers within the assay. To quantify the absolute abundance of each unique TCRbeta CDR3 rearrangement, sequence reads were collapsed and filtered. For each sample, productive Simpson clonality was calculated as the square root of Simpson's diversity index across productive rearrangements. This is the immuneACCESS table as TCRdb keeps it, with only in-frame sequences that have V and J called. A part of the clones is gone; compared with another copy, unresolved V genes explain less than half, and the rest is unexplained. D and trimming were read from the DNA, whereas the V and J calls and clone size are those reported in that table. The table for this sample lists 95,000 to 150,000 clones; about 89% of them were counted only once. The leading ten clones occupy 25% to 35% of the sample.

The collaborating institutions used their own protocols to collect whole blood in K2EDTA tubes. For TCRbeta analysis, collaborators shipped samples in one of three forms: frozen whole blood, isolated PBMCs, or DNA extracted from either of those sample types. Material for sequencing was peripheral blood. The receptor's source is a woman aged 65 to 85 with acute or convalescent COVID-19.

The DNA sequence is as follows: TGCGCCAGCAGTCCGGGGACTAGCGGGGGGGAAAACTGGAAGACCCAGTACTTC. Translated, this gives CASSPGTSGGENWKTQYF. Rearrangement joined TRBV5-1 to TRBJ2-5, with 16 middle bases fitting TRBD2. The CDR3, from cysteine to phenylalanine, totals 18 residues. This entry keeps only the CDR3 DNA: 54 bases, framed from base 1. Unmatched junction bases come to 13, with V trimmed by 5 bases and J by 6 bases. From the germline V gene, CDR1 is SGHRS and CDR2 is YFSETQ.